One and the same sample provided the 5 T cell receptor beta chains below, sequenced in a study of PD-1 blockade in classical Hodgkin lymphoma. The patients all showed relapse after autologous stem cell transplantation, while their brentuximab vedotin exposure varied. Data came from immunoSEQ multiplex PCR; TCRdb stores just in-frame clones and leaves some out. The data show roughly 40,000 clones, over 70% seen once. This material consisted of peripheral blood mononuclear cells (PBMCs), taken at baseline. These TCRs come from a human donor with classical Hodgkin lymphoma.

The chain links TRBV6-5 to TRBJ1-6, with unresolved D. The CDR3 has 13 residues. The V gene's germline CDR1 is MNHEY and CDR2 SVGAGI. The V end lost 2 bases, the J end lost 11 bases, and 10 bases lay between the germline ends. As DNA, the CDR3 is TGTGCCAGCAGTTACCCGGGGAGGCCACCCCTCCACTTT. Protein sequence: CASSYPGRPPLHF.

This sequence joins TRBV7-9 and TRBJ1-3; 9 nucleotides line up with TRBD1. The CDR3 covers 13 residues. Trimming at V came to 10 bases and at J to 6 bases, leaving 7 bases not matched to a gene. Germline CDR1 and CDR2: SEHNR and FQNEAQ (reference sequence). CDR3: CATDRGVVNTIYF. CDR3 in DNA: TGTGCCACCGACAGGGGGGTAGTAAACACCATATATTTT.

The J gene is TRBJ2-5, the V gene TRBV7-6; a weak D match, TRBD2 (6 bases). Trimming stripped 1 base from V and 10 bases from J, with 13 bases between. There are 13 residues in the CDR3. Germline V gene lookup returns CDR1 SGHVS and CDR2 FNYEAQ. The CDR3 coding sequence is TGTGCCAGCAGCTTAGGCTCTCACGGGGGCCAGTACTTC. Translated: CASSLGSHGGQYF.

The chain links TRBV10-3 to TRBJ1-1, with D hard to call. CDR3 length equals 12 residues. Germline-derived CDR1 and CDR2 are ENHRY and SYGVKD. Trimming left V 5 bases short and J 0 bases short, with 4 bases between. The CDR3 bases are TGTGCCATCAGTAGGCTGAACACTGAAGCTTTCTTT. Its protein is CAISRLNTEAFF.

Only one count was recorded for this clone. The DNA of the CDR3 is TGTGCCAGCTCACCAAGGCCCAGATTGGGAAGCAATCAGCCCCAGCATTTT. Protein product: CASSPRPRLGSNQPQHF. V and J are TRBV18 and TRBJ1-5; D call uncertain. The CDR3 extends over 17 amino acids. CDR1 KGHSH and CDR2 LQKENI come from the germline V gene. V dropped 2 bases and J dropped 1 base, with 15 bases sitting between them.